This T cell receptor beta chain came from a study of regulatory T cells in long-lasting Graves disease. Study results and caveats: Those with persistent Graves' had less TCR diversity than newly diagnosed patients. Persistent disease preferred TRBV28, TRBJ1-2 and TRBJ2-5; new disease, TRBV20-1 and TRBJ2-1.

Regarding time point: persistent/refractory GD, antithyroid drugs over 5 years with positive TRAb. Scientists built the TCR library using RNA that was extracted from PBMCs. Germline V gene sequence: CDR1 LNHDA, CDR2 SQIVND (reference sequence). The V gene lost 3 bases and the J gene lost 10 bases, with 16 bases spanning the gap. CDR3 length: 15 residues. Construction of the TCR beta libraries employed iRepertoire HTBI primers in conjunction with Arm-PCR of CDR3 regions. TCRdb recomputed calls from the multiplex PCR reads with MiXCR, one row per CDR3 protein. The sample consists of 400,000 to 500,000 distinct CDR3 sequences, 20% to 25% of them appearing once. To note about this clonotype: Its antigen remains unknown.

The chain uses TRBV19 and TRBJ1-6; tentatively, D is TRBD1 (6 bases). The clonotype originates from a female donor with Graves disease. The starting material was peripheral blood mononuclear cells (PBMCs), obtained when the disease was refractory, from a patient treated with antithyroid drugs. CDR3 in DNA: TGTGCCAGTAGTATGGGGCGCGCAGGGGAATCACCCCTCCACTTT. Translation: CASSMGRAGESPLHF.